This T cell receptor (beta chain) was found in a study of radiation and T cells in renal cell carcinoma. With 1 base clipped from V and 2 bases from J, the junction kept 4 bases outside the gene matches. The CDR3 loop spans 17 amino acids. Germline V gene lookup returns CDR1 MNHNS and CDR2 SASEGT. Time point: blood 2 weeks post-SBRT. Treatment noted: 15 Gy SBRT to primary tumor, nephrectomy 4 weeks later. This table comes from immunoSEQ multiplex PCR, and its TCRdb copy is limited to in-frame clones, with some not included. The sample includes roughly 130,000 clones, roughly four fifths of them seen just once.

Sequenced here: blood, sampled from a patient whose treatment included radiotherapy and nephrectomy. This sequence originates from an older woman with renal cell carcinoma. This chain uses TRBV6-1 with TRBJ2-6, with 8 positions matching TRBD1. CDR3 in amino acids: CASSEEWTGPGANVLTF. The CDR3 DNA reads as TGTGCCAGCAGTGAAGAGTGGACAGGGCCTGGGGCCAACGTCCTGACTTTC.